The next 29 T cell receptor beta chains were all read from a single sample in a study of OX40 agonist ivuxolimab in advanced cancers. This table comes from immunoSEQ multiplex PCR, and its TCRdb copy is limited to in-frame clones, with some not included. The sample has 20,000 to 25,000 clones, about 83% seen once; the top ten hold around 16%. The specimen comprised CD4+ or CD8+ T cells sorted from blood, sampled in a trial of the OX40 agonist ivuxolimab. These TCRs come from an adult with an advanced solid tumor such as melanoma, head and neck, liver or kidney cancer.

The J gene is TRBJ1-2, the V gene TRBV10-3, with D maybe TRBD1 (6 bases). Germline CDR1 reads ENHRY; CDR2 reads SYGVKD. The CDR3 spans 15 residues. V lost 9 bases, J lost 4 bases, and 21 bases lay in between. The CDR3 DNA reads as TGTGCCATAGGGGACACGCCCGACCTGGGCTATGGCTACACCTTC. It translates to CAIGDTPDLGYGYTF.

The chain couples TRBV6-6 to TRBJ1-5, with a possible D match to TRBD1 (5 bases). The CDR3 contains 14 residues. The V and J ends lost 6 bases and 7 bases respectively, with 16 bases between them. CDR1 and CDR2 (germline): MNHNY, SVGAGI (reference sequence). For the CDR3, the DNA is TGTGCCAGCAGCCTTCACAGACAGTCCCAGCCCCAGCATTTT. Its protein product is CASSLHRQSQPQHF.

The chain has TRBV6-5 and TRBJ2-5; 9 positions agree with TRBD1. This CDR3 has 15 residues. CDR1 is MNHEY and CDR2 is SVGAGI in the germline V gene. V gave up 6 bases and J gave up 2 bases; unmatched junction bases: 7. DNA for the CDR3: TGTGCCAGCAGACGGGGGACAGGGAAACAAGAGACCCAGTACTTC. Translated: CASRRGTGKQETQYF.

J is TRBJ2-1 and V is TRBV11-3, with TRBD2 identical over 11 bases. The germline V gene encodes CDR1 SGHNT and CDR2 YENEEA. V lost 4 bases and J lost 3; bases outside the gene matches: 8. This CDR3 has 17 amino acids. The CDR3 sequence: CASSSAQGTSGYNEQFF. For the CDR3, the DNA is TGTGCCAGCAGCTCGGCCCAGGGGACTAGCGGCTACAATGAGCAGTTCTTC.

The chain is built from TRBV25-1 and TRBJ2-7, with D perhaps matching TRBD1 (6 bases). CDR3 length: 11 amino acids. Trimming took 4 bases from V and 10 from J, leaving 11 bases between them. CDR1 and CDR2 from the germline V gene are MGHDK and SYGVNS. This chain's CDR3 is CASSVTGTQYF. The CDR3 DNA follows: TGTGCCAGCAGTGTAACGGGGACACAGTACTTC.

V gene TRBV7-2 combines with J gene TRBJ2-5; 8 nucleotides align to TRBD2. V shed 5 bases and J 5 bases; nucleotides not matched to a gene: 7. Germline V gives CDR1 SGHTA, CDR2 FQGNSA. CDR3 length: 14 residues. CDR3: CASSPGLAGETQYF. Written as DNA, the CDR3 is TGTGCCAGCAGCCCCGGACTAGCAGGGGAGACCCAGTACTTC.

The chain carries TRBV5-4 and TRBJ1-2; D perhaps matches TRBD1 (6 bases). The V gene's germline CDR1 is SGHNT and CDR2 YYREEE (reference sequence). V was clipped by 5 bases and J by 8 bases, with 16 bases between them. There are 13 residues in the CDR3. This CDR3 reads CASRAGAGDGYTF. CDR3 DNA sequence: TGTGCCAGCAGGGCAGGGGCGGGTGACGGCTACACCTTC. The full variable domain, with the rest looked up from reference TRBV5-4 and TRBJ1-2, is ETGVTQSPTHLIKTRGQQVTLRCSSQSGHNTVSWYQQALGQGPQFIFQYYREEENGRGNFPPRFSGLQFPNYSSELNVNALELDDSALYLCASRAGAGDGYTFGSGTRLTVV.

This chain links TRBV5-8 with TRBJ2-5; D call uncertain. Germline-derived CDR1 and CDR2 are SGHTS and YDEGEE. The V and J ends lost 5 bases and 3 bases respectively, with 14 bases between them. This CDR3 spans 14 amino acids. CDR3 amino acids: CASSPQVQEETQYF. For the CDR3, the DNA is TGTGCCAGCAGTCCGCAGGTCCAAGAAGAGACCCAGTACTTC.

V usage is TRBV7-2 and J usage is TRBJ2-5; D gene unclear. Germline V gives CDR1 SGHTA, CDR2 FQGNSA. This CDR3 is 15 amino acids long. V lost 1 base, J lost 2 bases, and 11 bases lay in between. The CDR3 loop is CASSLVIGWQETQYF. DNA of the CDR3: TGTGCCAGCAGCTTAGTAATAGGGTGGCAAGAGACCCAGTACTTC.

The chain carries TRBV27 and TRBJ2-5; TRBD2 aligns across 11 bases. The CDR3 contains 15 residues. The ends lost 6 bases at V and 5 bases at J; junction bases unmatched: 8. Germline lookup yields CDR1 MNHEY and CDR2 SMNVEV (reference sequence). This chain's CDR3 is CASRRELAGAETQYF. The CDR3 DNA reads as TGTGCCAGCAGGCGCGAACTAGCGGGAGCGGAGACCCAGTACTTC.

The chain employs TRBV6-5 and TRBJ1-6; D is undetermined. Trimming removed 6 bases at V and 2 bases at J, with 5 bases between. Germline V lookup: CDR1 MNHEY, CDR2 SVGAGI. This CDR3 region has 13 residues. CDR3 loop: CASRGPYNSPLHF. DNA for the CDR3: TGTGCCAGCAGGGGTCCCTATAATTCACCCCTCCACTTT.

V is TRBV4-3 and J is TRBJ1-4; D unclear. This CDR3 region has 17 residues. Per the germline V gene, CDR1 is LGHNA and CDR2 is YSLEER. Trimming pared 4 bases from V and 7 bases from J, leaving 22 bases between. The CDR3: CASSRERESFLFEKLFF. For the CDR3, the DNA is TGCGCCAGCAGCCGAGAGAGAGAGAGCTTCCTGTTTGAAAAACTGTTTTTT.

The CDR3 nucleotides are TGTGCCAGCAGCCTCCGGACCCCGGCCTACGAGCAGTACTTC. Encoded protein: CASSLRTPAYEQYF. V and J are TRBV7-2 and TRBJ2-7, with D unresolved. The CDR3 totals 14 residues. Trimming cost V 5 bases and J 2 bases, with 13 bases left between them. In germline, CDR1 is SGHTA, CDR2 FQGNSA.

The rearrangement joins TRBV29-1 to TRBJ2-1; no clear D gene. The germline V and J ends were trimmed by 0 bases and 4 bases, with 4 bases remaining between them. There are 12 residues in the CDR3. Germline lookup yields CDR1 SQVTM and CDR2 ANQGSEA. DNA for the CDR3: TGCAGCGTTGAAGATCGATACAATGAGCAGTTCTTC. Translation: CSVEDRYNEQFF.

On this clone: The sample holds other DNA sequences that translate to the same CDR3. This chain uses TRBV29-1 with TRBJ1-1; TRBD1 agrees at 7 bases. Germline V gives CDR1 SQVTM, CDR2 ANQGSEA. V shed 7 bases, J shed 4 bases, and the junction held 18 bases outside the gene matches. CDR3 length: 16 residues. CDR3 region: CSAKDAPGGVVTEAFF. For the CDR3, the DNA is TGCAGCGCAAAGGATGCTCCAGGGGGAGTCGTCACTGAAGCTTTCTTT. Combining the CDR3 with reference TRBV29-1 and TRBJ1-1 gives the whole variable domain SAVISQKPSRDICQRGTSLTIQCQVDSQVTMMFWYRQQPGQSLTLIATANQGSEATYESGFVIDKFPISRPNLTFSTLTVSNMSPEDSSIYLCSAKDAPGGVVTEAFFGQGTRLTVV.

The DNA for the CDR3 is TGTGCCAGCAGCTCCCAGGGCTCTGGGGCCAACGTCCTGACTTTC. Protein product: CASSSQGSGANVLTF. This rearrangement joins TRBV5-6 to TRBJ2-6; tentatively, D is TRBD1 (5 bases). This CDR3 is 15 amino acids long. Trimming took 3 bases from V and 0 from J, leaving 7 bases between them. Per germline, CDR1 SGHDT and CDR2 YYEEEE.

The chain employs TRBV5-6 and TRBJ1-5, with D unresolved. Germline V gene lookup returns CDR1 SGHDT and CDR2 YYEEEE. V lost 0 bases and J 2 bases, leaving 6 bases between the germline ends. The CDR3 has 14 amino acids. This chain's CDR3 is CASSLVGRNQPQHF. The CDR3 nucleotides read TGTGCCAGCAGCTTGGTTGGCCGCAATCAGCCCCAGCATTTT.

This clone was recorded only once. The CDR3 region has the DNA TGTGCCAGCGCTCTCAGGGGGGGTGTCGAGCAGTACTTC. Protein sequence: CASALRGGVEQYF. The chain carries TRBV27 and TRBJ2-7, with D perhaps assigned TRBD1 or TRBD2 (7 bases each). There are 13 residues in the CDR3. Germline values: CDR1 MNHEY, CDR2 SMNVEV (reference sequence). Trimming left V 8 bases short and J 6 bases short, with 17 bases between.

This rearrangement joins TRBV9 to TRBJ1-1, with 10 bases lining up with TRBD1. Germline V gives CDR1 SGDLS, CDR2 YYNGEE. V lost 2 bases and J lost 11; bases outside the gene matches: 9. There are 14 residues in the CDR3. CDR3 residues: CASSVGRDRGLAFF. The CDR3 DNA reads as TGTGCCAGCAGCGTGGGCCGGGACAGGGGTTTGGCTTTCTTT.

The chain employs TRBV7-2 and TRBJ2-5; D assignment may be TRBD1 or TRBD2 (5 bases each). Trimming removed 5 bases from V and 0 bases from J, with 13 bases in between. The germline gives CDR1 SGHTA, CDR2 FQGNSA. This CDR3 has 15 amino acids. The CDR3 loop reads CASSRTLGNQETQYF. For the CDR3, the DNA is TGTGCCAGCAGCCGGACACTAGGGAACCAAGAGACCCAGTACTTC.

This chain connects TRBV5-1 to TRBJ1-1; D remains unclear. V was shortened by 4 bases and J by 1 base, with 8 bases between the two germline ends. Germline loops: CDR1 SGHRS, CDR2 YFSETQ. CDR3 length: 13 amino acids. The CDR3 spells CASSADGNTEAFF. CDR3 in DNA: TGCGCCAGCAGCGCGGACGGGAACACTGAAGCTTTCTTT. The full variable domain, its missing parts supplied by reference TRBV5-1 and TRBJ1-1, is KAGVTQTPRYLIKTRGQQVTLSCSPISGHRSVSWYQQTPGQGLQFLFEYFSETQRNKGNFPGRFSGRQFSNSRSEMNVSTLELGDSALYLCASSADGNTEAFFGQGTRLTVV.

This chain links TRBV5-6 with TRBJ1-2, with 10 bases matching TRBD1. Germline CDR1 and CDR2: SGHDT and YYEEEE. The junction had 17 bases not matched to a gene; V was cut back by 2 bases and J by 7 bases. The CDR3 extends over 18 amino acids. CDR3 in DNA: TGTGCCAGCAGCTTACTCGGACCGGGACAGGGGCTCAAGGGTGGCTACACCTTC. This encodes CASSLLGPGQGLKGGYTF.

The chain employs TRBV5-1 and TRBJ1-1, with 8 bases identical to TRBD1. V was pared by 4 bases and J by 2 bases, with 7 bases of the junction left unmatched. Germline lookup yields CDR1 SGHRS and CDR2 YFSETQ. The CDR3 consists of 15 residues. The CDR3 loop is CASSAQGASNTEAFF. The CDR3 DNA reads TGCGCCAGCAGCGCCCAGGGGGCTTCAAACACTGAAGCTTTCTTT.

The chain's CDR3 is CASSTRSGTLDGYTF. CDR3 bases: TGTGCCAGCAGTACCCGTTCCGGGACTCTGGATGGCTACACCTTC. This sequence joins TRBV2 and TRBJ1-2; tentative D call: TRBD1 (5 bases). Germline V CDR1 and CDR2: SNHLY, FYNNEI. CDR3 length: 15 amino acids. Trimming stripped 5 bases from V and 6 bases from J, with 19 bases between.

The chain is built from TRBV5-1 and TRBJ2-3, with 7 bases that match TRBD2. CDR3 size: 14 residues. After removal of 3 bases from V and 6 bases from J, the junction contained 7 bases not matched to a gene. In germline, CDR1 is SGHRS, CDR2 YFSETQ. In DNA, the CDR3 is TGCGCCAGCAGCTATGGGACTACAGAGGATACGCAGTATTTT. Its protein is CASSYGTTEDTQYF.

V usage is TRBV29-1 and J usage is TRBJ2-5, with 7 bases matching TRBD2. V was pared by 6 bases and J by 3 bases, with 7 bases of the junction left unmatched. Germline V gene lookup returns CDR1 SQVTM and CDR2 ANQGSEA. This CDR3 is built from 13 residues. This CDR3 reads CSVRTSYEETQYF. CDR3 nucleotide sequence: TGCAGCGTGCGGACTAGTTACGAAGAGACCCAGTACTTC.

The chain uses TRBV7-2 and TRBJ2-7; no reliable D call. CDR1 and CDR2 (germline): SGHTA, FQGNSA. The CDR3 runs 16 residues. With 1 base removed from V and 2 bases from J, the gap between germline ends came to 15 bases. CDR3 bases: TGTGCCAGCAGCTTAGACCGAGACGTCCTCACCTACGAGCAGTACTTC. As protein: CASSLDRDVLTYEQYF. Combining the CDR3 with reference TRBV7-2 and TRBJ2-7 gives the whole variable domain GAGVSQSPSNKVTEKGKDVELRCDPISGHTALYWYRQSLGQGLEFLIYFQGNSAPDKSGLPSDRFSAERTGGSVSTLTIQRTQQEDSAVYLCASSLDRDVLTYEQYFGPGTRLTVT.

The chain recombines TRBV5-1 with TRBJ2-1; possibly TRBD2 for D (6 bases). Between the trimmed V and J ends, which lost 0 bases and 5 bases, there was a span of 18 bases. CDR3 length: 17 residues. Germline V gene lookup returns CDR1 SGHRS and CDR2 YFSETQ. The CDR3 loop is CASSLVGAISGNNEQFF. The CDR3 coding sequence is TGCGCCAGCAGCTTGGTAGGGGCGATTAGCGGTAACAATGAGCAGTTCTTC.

Only one count was recorded for this clone. The V and J genes are TRBV11-3 and TRBJ2-7, with TRBD2 as a possible D gene (5 bases). V lost 5 bases, J lost 9 bases, and 17 bases lay in between. The CDR3 covers 13 residues. Germline-derived CDR1 and CDR2 are SGHNT and YENEEA. This CDR3 is CASSHPLVAGQYF. The CDR3 DNA is TGTGCCAGCAGCCACCCGTTGGTTGCGGGGCAGTACTTC.